Reported below is one T cell receptor beta chain. This record belongs to a study of blood T cell repertoires in COVID-19. Across the study: COVID-19 samples from acute and convalescent phases originated in the United States, Italy and Spain. T cells, B-cell-depleted T cells, or PBMCs supplied cDNA or gDNA.

Seattle patient enrollment occurred during active infection, with longitudinal follow-up thereafter. Original analysis: How many nucleated cells were present was estimated from reference gene primer amplification. Some clones are missing from TCRdb's copy, which holds only in-frame ones; the method was immunoSEQ multiplex PCR. V and J calls and clone size are those listed in that table; D and trimming were worked out from the DNA. The sample shows fewer than 200,000 clones, roughly 76% of them seen only once. This CDR3 spans 14 amino acids. The germline V gene encodes CDR1 SEHNR and CDR2 FQNEAQ (reference sequence). V shed 3 bases and J shed 2 bases, with 11 bases lying between them.

Sequencing was performed on peripheral blood. The clonotype was recovered from a woman over 75 with COVID-19, enrolled during active disease. V gene TRBV7-9 combines with J gene TRBJ2-7; tentatively, D is TRBD1 (6 bases). CDR3 residues: CASSFTQGPYEQYF. The DNA for the CDR3 is TGTGCCAGCAGCTTTACACAGGGCCCCTACGAGCAGTACTTC.